This TCR beta chain was recorded in a study of beta chain features in type 1 diabetes. Study-wide results and limits: When Type 1 diabetes patients were examined, their TCRB CDR3s proved moderately but significantly shorter in all four CD4+ subsets.

This clone has just a few counts. Its antigen remains unidentified. CDR1 and CDR2 (germline): SQVTM, ANQGSEA. There are 12 residues in the CDR3. Unmatched junction bases numbered 5, after V lost 6 bases and J lost 4 bases. The whole isolated RNA underwent reverse transcription, so sequencing captured expressed TCRB transcripts. Libraries were prepared by immunoSEQ multiplex PCR; TCRdb keeps only in-frame clonotypes and omits some of them. This table has 130,000 or so clones, around 8.8% appearing once. The TCR comes from a man aged 25-45 years with type 1 diabetes. The chain carries TRBV29-1 and TRBJ1-1; TRBD1 aligns across 7 bases. The sample comprised central memory CD4+ T cells from blood. CDR3 nucleotide sequence: TGCAGCGTAATTCAGGGGGGCACTGAAGCTTTCTTT. As protein: CSVIQGGTEAFF.